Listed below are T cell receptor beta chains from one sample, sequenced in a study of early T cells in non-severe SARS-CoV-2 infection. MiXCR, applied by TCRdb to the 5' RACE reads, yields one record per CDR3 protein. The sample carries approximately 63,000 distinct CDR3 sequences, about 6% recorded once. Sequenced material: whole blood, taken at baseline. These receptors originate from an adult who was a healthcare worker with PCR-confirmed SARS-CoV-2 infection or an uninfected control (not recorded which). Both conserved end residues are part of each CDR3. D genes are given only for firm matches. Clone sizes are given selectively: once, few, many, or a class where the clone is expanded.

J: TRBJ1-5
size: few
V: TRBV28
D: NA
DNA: TGTGCCAGCAGTTTAAGGGAGTGGGCTCAGCCCCAGCATTTT
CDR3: CASSLREWAQPQHF

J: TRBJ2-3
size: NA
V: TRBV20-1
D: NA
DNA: TGCAGTGCTAGAGATTACACTCCTCGAGCTAGAGATACGCAGTATTTT
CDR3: CSARDYTPRARDTQYF

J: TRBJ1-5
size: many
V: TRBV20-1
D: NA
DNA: TGCAGTGCAGGGCCCAGGGAGCCCCAGCATTTT
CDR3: CSAGPREPQHF

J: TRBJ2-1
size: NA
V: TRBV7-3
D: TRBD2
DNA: TGTGCCAGCAGCTCCATAACTAGCGCCTCCTACAATGAGCAGTTCTTC
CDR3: CASSSITSASYNEQFF

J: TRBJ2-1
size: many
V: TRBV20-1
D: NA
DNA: TGCAGTGCTAGGACTAGGGTGGCCCGCAATGAGCAGTTCTTC
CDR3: CSARTRVARNEQFF

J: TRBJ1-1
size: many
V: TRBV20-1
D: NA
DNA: TGCAGTGCTAGAACCTCAGGAGGGGGGTACACTGAAGCTTTCTTT
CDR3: CSARTSGGGYTEAFF

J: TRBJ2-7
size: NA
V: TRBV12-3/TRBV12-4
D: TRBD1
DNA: TGTGCCAGCAGCCTTTCCGGGACAGGGGGCTTCACCTACGAGCAGTACTTC
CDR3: CASSLSGTGGFTYEQYF

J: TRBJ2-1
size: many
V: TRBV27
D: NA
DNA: TGTGCCAGCAGTACACCACGTCTAGCGAGGGGGGTCTCCTACAATGAGCAGTTCTTC
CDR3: CASSTPRLARGVSYNEQFF

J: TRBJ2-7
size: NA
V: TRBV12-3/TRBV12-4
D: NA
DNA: TGTGCCAGCAGCACAGGGTTTTCCTACGAGCAGTACTTC
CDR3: CASSTGFSYEQYF

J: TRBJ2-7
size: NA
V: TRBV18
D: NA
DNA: TGTGCCAGCTCGCCGGGACCCCTATCGCGGGAGCAGTACTTC
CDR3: CASSPGPLSREQYF

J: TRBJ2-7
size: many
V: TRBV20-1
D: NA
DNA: TGCAGTGCTAGAGATATCGGCCCCGTGTCCTACGAGCAGTACTTC
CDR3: CSARDIGPVSYEQYF

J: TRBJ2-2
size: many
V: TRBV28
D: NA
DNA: TGTGCCAGCAACTATGTGGGTTCTACCGGGGAGCTGTTTTTT
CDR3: CASNYVGSTGELFF

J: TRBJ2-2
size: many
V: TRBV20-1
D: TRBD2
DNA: TGCAGTGCTAACCCTGGACTAGCCGGGGAGCTGTTTTTT
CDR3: CSANPGLAGELFF

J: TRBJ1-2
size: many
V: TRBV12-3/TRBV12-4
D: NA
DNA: TGTGCCAGCAGCCGTGCTCTTCAGAACTATGGCTACACCTTC
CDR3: CASSRALQNYGYTF

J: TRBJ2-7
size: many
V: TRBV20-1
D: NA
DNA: TGCAGTGCTAGACCGCCGGGTCCCTACGAGCAGTACTTC
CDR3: CSARPPGPYEQYF

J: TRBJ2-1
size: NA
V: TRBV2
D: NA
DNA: TGTGCCAGCAAACAACTAGTCTATGAGCAGTTCTTC
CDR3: CASKQLVYEQFF

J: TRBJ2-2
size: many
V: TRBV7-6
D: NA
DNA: TGTGCCAGCAGCTTCGGGACAATGAACACCGGGGAGCTGTTTTTT
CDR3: CASSFGTMNTGELFF

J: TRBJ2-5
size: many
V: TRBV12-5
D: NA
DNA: TGTGCTAGTGGTTTTGGGGACGCAGAGACCCAGTACTTC
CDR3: CASGFGDAETQYF

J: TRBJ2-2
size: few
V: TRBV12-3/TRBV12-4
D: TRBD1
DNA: TGTGCCAGCAACCCAAAGACAGGGGCACCCGGGGAGCTGTTTTTT
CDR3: CASNPKTGAPGELFF

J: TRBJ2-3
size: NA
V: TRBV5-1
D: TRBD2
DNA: TGCGCCAGCAGCTTCGGACTAGCGGGAGTTGTCACAGATACGCAGTATTTT
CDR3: CASSFGLAGVVTDTQYF

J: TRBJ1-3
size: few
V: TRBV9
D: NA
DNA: TGTGCCAGCAGCGTAGGCGACAACGCCGGAAACACCATATATTTT
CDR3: CASSVGDNAGNTIYF

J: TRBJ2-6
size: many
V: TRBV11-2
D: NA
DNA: TGTGCCAGCAGCTTAGTTACAGTCTCTGGGGCCAACGTCCTGACTTTC
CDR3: CASSLVTVSGANVLTF

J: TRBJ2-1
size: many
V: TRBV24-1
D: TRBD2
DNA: TGTGCCACCAGTGATTTGACTAGCGGGAGTAATGAGCAGTTCTTC
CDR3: CATSDLTSGSNEQFF

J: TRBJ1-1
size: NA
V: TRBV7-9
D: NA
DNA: TGTGCCAGCAGCCCTCCTGGGCCAGCCGAAGCTTTCTTT
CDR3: CASSPPGPAEAFF

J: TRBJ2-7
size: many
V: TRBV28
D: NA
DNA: TGTGCCAGCAGATTGGGGACATACTCCTACGAGCAGTACTTC
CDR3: CASRLGTYSYEQYF

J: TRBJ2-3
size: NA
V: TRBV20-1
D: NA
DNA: TGCAGTGCTAGCGTTCCTACGGGCGATACGCAGTATTTT
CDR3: CSASVPTGDTQYF

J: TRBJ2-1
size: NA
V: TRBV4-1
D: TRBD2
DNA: TGCGCCAGCAGCCAATTAGCGGGACTCTACAATGAGCAGTTCTTC
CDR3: CASSQLAGLYNEQFF

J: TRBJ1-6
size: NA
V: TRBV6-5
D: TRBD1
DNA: TGTGCCAGCAGTCGGACAGGGGAAAATTCACCCCTCCACTTT
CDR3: CASSRTGENSPLHF

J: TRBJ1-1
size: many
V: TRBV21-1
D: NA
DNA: TGTGCCAGCAGCACGAGTGGCGGCACTGAAGCTTTCTTT
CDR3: CASSTSGGTEAFF

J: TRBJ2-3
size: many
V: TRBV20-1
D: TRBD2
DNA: TGCAGTGCGAGTTCTAGCGGGAGGAAGGCAGATACGCAGTATTTT
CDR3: CSASSSGRKADTQYF

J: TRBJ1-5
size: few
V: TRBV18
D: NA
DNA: TGTGCCAGCTCCACGACAGCATCCAATCAGCCCCAGCATTTT
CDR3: CASSTTASNQPQHF

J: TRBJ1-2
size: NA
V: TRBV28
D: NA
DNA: TGTGCCAGCAGTTTATACCAAGGATATGGCTACACCTTC
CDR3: CASSLYQGYGYTF

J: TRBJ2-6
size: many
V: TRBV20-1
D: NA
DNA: TGCAGTGCTCCTATCTGGGGGAATCCTGGGGCCAACGTCCTGACTTTC
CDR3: CSAPIWGNPGANVLTF

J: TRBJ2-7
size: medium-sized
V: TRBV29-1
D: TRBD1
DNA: TGCAGCGCATCCGGGACAGGGGACGAGCAGTACTTC
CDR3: CSASGTGDEQYF

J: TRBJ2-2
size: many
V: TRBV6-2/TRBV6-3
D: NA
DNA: TGTGCCAGTCAAGATGTTCCCGGGGAGCTGTTTTTT
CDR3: CASQDVPGELFF

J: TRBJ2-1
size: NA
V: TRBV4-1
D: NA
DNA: TGCGCCAGCAGCCAAGAAACCGGGGTTTCCTACAATGAGCAGTTCTTC
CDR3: CASSQETGVSYNEQFF

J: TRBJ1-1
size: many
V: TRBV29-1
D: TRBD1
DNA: TGCAGCGGGGGACAGGGCCGATACACTGAAGCTTTCTTT
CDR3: CSGGQGRYTEAFF

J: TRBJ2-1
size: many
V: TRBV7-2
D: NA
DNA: TGTGCCAGCAGTTCTTATCAGACTGGCTACAATGAGCAGTTCTTC
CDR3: CASSSYQTGYNEQFF

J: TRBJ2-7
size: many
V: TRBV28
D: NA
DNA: TGTGCCAGCAGTTACGGGCAGGAACTCAGCCACGAGCAGTACTTC
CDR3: CASSYGQELSHEQYF

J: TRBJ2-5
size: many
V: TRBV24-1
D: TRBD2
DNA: TGTGCCATCGGGTCGACTAGCGGGACGGGCGAGACCCAGTACTTC
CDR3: CAIGSTSGTGETQYF

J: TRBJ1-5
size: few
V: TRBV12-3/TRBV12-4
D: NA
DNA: TGTGCCAGCAGTTATGGACTCCGCAATCAGCCCCAGCATTTT
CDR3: CASSYGLRNQPQHF

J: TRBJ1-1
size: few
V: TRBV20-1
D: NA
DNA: TGCAGTGCTAGAGGATGGGACACTCTTTTTGGGGACACTGAAGCTTTCTTT
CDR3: CSARGWDTLFGDTEAFF

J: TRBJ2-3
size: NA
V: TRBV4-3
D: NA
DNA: TGCGCCAGCAGCCAAGATGGAGGGGCCACTCCCGTTACGCAGTATTTT
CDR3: CASSQDGGATPVTQYF

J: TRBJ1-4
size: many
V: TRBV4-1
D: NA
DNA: TGCGCCAGCAGCCAAAGGACAGATAATGAAAAACTGTTTTTT
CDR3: CASSQRTDNEKLFF

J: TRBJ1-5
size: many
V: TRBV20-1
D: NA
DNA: TGCAGTGCTAGTCATAGGAATAGCAATCAGCCCCAGCATTTT
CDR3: CSASHRNSNQPQHF

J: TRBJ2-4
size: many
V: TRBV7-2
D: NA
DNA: TGTGCCAGCAGCCAGGGGAGGGTGTTAGCCAAAAACATTCAGTACTTC
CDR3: CASSQGRVLAKNIQYF

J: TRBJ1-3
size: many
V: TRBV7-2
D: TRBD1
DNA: TGTGCCAGCAGCCACAGGGGCTCTGAAAACACCATATATTTT
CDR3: CASSHRGSENTIYF

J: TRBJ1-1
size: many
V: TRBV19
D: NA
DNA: TGTGCCAGTAGTATAGTCGGGGGGCGAGGGAAAATGGCTGAAGCTTTCTTT
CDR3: CASSIVGGRGKMAEAFF

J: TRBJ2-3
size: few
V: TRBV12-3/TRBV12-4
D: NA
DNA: TGTGCCAGCAGTTTAGAACTAGTATATGTCTACACAGATACGCAGTATTTT
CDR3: CASSLELVYVYTDTQYF

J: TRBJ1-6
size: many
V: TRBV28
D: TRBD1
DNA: TGTGCCAGCAGTGGACAGGGGTCACCCCTCCACTTT
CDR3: CASSGQGSPLHF

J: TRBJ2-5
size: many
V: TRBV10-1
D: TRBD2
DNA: TGCGCCAGCAGTGACCGGGGGAGGGCAGAGACCCAGTACTTC
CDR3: CASSDRGRAETQYF

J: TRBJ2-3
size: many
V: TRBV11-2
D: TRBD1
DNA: TGTGCCAGCAGCTTAGATTGGGACAGGGAGGTAGATACGCAGTATTTT
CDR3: CASSLDWDREVDTQYF

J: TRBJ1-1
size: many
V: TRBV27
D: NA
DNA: TGTGCCAGCAGTTTATCGCTGGGGCTCGGCACTGAAGCTTTCTTT
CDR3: CASSLSLGLGTEAFF

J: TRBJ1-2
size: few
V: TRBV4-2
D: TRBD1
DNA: TGTGCCAGCAGCCACCAAGAGGACAGGCCCTATGGCTACACCTTC
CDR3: CASSHQEDRPYGYTF

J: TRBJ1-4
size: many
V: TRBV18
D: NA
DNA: TGTGCCAGCTCAAGCGACGGATTAAATGAAAAACTGTTTTTT
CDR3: CASSSDGLNEKLFF

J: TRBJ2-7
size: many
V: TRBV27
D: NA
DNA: TGTGCCAGCAGTTCAGTGGGCAGTCATCTCTACGAGCAGTACTTC
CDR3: CASSSVGSHLYEQYF

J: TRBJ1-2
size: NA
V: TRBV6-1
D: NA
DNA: TGTGCCAGCAGTGAATTTATCTGGGCGGGCTACACCTTC
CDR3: CASSEFIWAGYTF

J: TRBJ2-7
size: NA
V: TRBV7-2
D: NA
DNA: TGTGCCAGCAGCGCAACAGGGGAGGGTCACTACGAGCAGTACTTC
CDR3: CASSATGEGHYEQYF

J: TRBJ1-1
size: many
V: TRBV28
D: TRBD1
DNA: TGTGCCAGCAGTTTAAACAGGGGAATGAACACTGAAGCTTTCTTT
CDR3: CASSLNRGMNTEAFF

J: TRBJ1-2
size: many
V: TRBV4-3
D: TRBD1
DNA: TGCGCCAGCAGCCAAGATCCGACAGGGGAAGGCTATGGCTACACCTTC
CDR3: CASSQDPTGEGYGYTF